This is a list of T cell receptor beta chains from one sample in a study of blood T cell repertoires in COVID-19. Sequenced by immunoSEQ multiplex PCR; TCRdb stores in-frame clones only, minus some. This sample has about 150,000 clones, with 75% to 90% found just once. The source material was peripheral blood. Every receptor here comes from a woman aged 55-70 years with active or convalescent COVID-19. Both conserved end residues are part of each CDR3. A D gene is named only where the DNA matches it firmly. Rows may omit the clone size; those that give it use once, few, many or a size class.

d_gene: NA
abundance: NA
v_gene: TRBV4-3
j_gene: TRBJ1-2
CDR3aa: CASSLLQGREHYGYTF
CDR3nt: TGCGCCAGCAGCCTTTTACAGGGACGGGAACACTATGGCTACACCTTC

d_gene: NA
abundance: NA
v_gene: TRBV18
j_gene: TRBJ1-1
CDR3aa: CASSPPGRLNTEAFF
CDR3nt: TGTGCCAGCTCACCACCGGGCAGACTGAACACTGAAGCTTTCTTT

d_gene: NA
abundance: once
v_gene: TRBV6-5
j_gene: TRBJ1-6
CDR3aa: CASNVDRSNSPLHF
CDR3nt: TGTGCCAGCAATGTCGACAGGTCGAATTCACCCCTCCACTTT

d_gene: NA
abundance: NA
v_gene: TRBV12-3/TRBV12-4
j_gene: TRBJ2-1
CDR3aa: CASSFGGHEQFF
CDR3nt: TGTGCCAGCAGTTTCGGGGGGCATGAGCAGTTCTTC

d_gene: NA
abundance: NA
v_gene: TRBV7-2
j_gene: TRBJ2-7
CDR3aa: CASSLAESSYEQYF
CDR3nt: TGTGCCAGCAGCTTAGCGGAGAGCTCCTACGAGCAGTACTTC

d_gene: NA
abundance: NA
v_gene: TRBV12-5
j_gene: TRBJ1-4
CDR3aa: CASGSSIEKLFF
CDR3nt: TGTGCTAGTGGTTCGAGTATTGAAAAACTGTTTTTT

d_gene: NA
abundance: once
v_gene: TRBV19
j_gene: TRBJ1-2
CDR3aa: CASAINYGYTF
CDR3nt: TGTGCCAGTGCGATCAACTATGGCTACACCTTC

d_gene: TRBD1
abundance: NA
v_gene: TRBV5-1
j_gene: TRBJ2-2
CDR3aa: CASSGGDRVRPADTGELFF
CDR3nt: TGCGCCAGCAGCGGGGGGGACAGGGTGAGGCCCGCTGACACCGGGGAGCTGTTTTTT

d_gene: TRBD1
abundance: NA
v_gene: TRBV7-9
j_gene: TRBJ1-2
CDR3aa: CASSSGQGDYGYTF
CDR3nt: TGTGCCAGCAGCTCAGGACAGGGCGACTATGGCTACACCTTC

d_gene: TRBD2
abundance: NA
v_gene: TRBV7-2
j_gene: TRBJ2-7
CDR3aa: CASKLAGGGEQYF
CDR3nt: TGTGCCAGCAAGCTAGCGGGGGGTGGCGAGCAGTACTTC

d_gene: NA
abundance: NA
v_gene: TRBV6-1
j_gene: TRBJ2-2
CDR3aa: CASSEPRDTGELFF
CDR3nt: TGTGCCAGCAGTGAACCCAGGGACACCGGGGAGCTGTTTTTT

d_gene: TRBD2
abundance: NA
v_gene: TRBV2
j_gene: TRBJ2-5
CDR3aa: CARSAPSGGGRETQYF
CDR3nt: TGTGCCCGCAGTGCCCCTAGCGGGGGGGGGAGAGAGACCCAGTACTTC

d_gene: NA
abundance: NA
v_gene: TRBV29-1
j_gene: TRBJ2-3
CDR3aa: CSVPRQSTDTQYF
CDR3nt: TGCAGCGTTCCACGACAGAGCACAGATACGCAGTATTTT